This T cell receptor beta chain is from a study of shared clonotypes between healthy human individuals (dated by TCRdb to between 2020 and 2021). Broadly, across the study: Three men and a couple of women, aged 18 to 49 years, made up the cohort. Per donor, three plates each were used for CD4 naive and CD4 memory, two for CD8 naive, and one for CD8 memory. To estimate repertoire size and how much clonotype sharing occurs between individuals, the study deeply sequenced the blood TCR repertoires of several healthy adults. Libraries were prepared and TCR repertoires were sequenced by different laboratories using diverse techniques, in order to increase sequencing depth and limit assay-specific biases. Per donor, leukapheresis produced somewhere between about 0.94 and 9 billion PBMCs.

Donors were healthy HIV-negative adults with no recently reported acute infections or vaccinations. Every donor was a Caucasian adult residing in Nashville, Tennessee, USA. CD4+ T cells were enriched by magnetic negative selection, after which naive cells were positively selected on CD45RA and the negative fraction was taken as the memory subset. After blood collection by leukapheresis, PBMCs were isolated using Ficoll-Histopaque density gradient centrifugation and then cryopreserved in the vapor phase of liquid nitrogen. Analytical flow cytometry was used to check the purity and quantity of each magnetically sorted T cell population. Genomic DNA was isolated from each sorted fraction and quantified by UV absorbance on a Nanodrop 2000c. V trim: 3 bases; J trim: 7 bases; unmatched bases: 6. The CDR3 goes from the cysteine to the phenylalanine over 14 residues. The DNA shown is the 42-base CDR3, in frame from base 1. From a lookup of the germline V gene, CDR1 and CDR2 are MGHRA and YSYEKL.

Overall study outcomes, separate from this receptor: Naive subsets generally had larger estimated clonotype richness than memory subsets. Because the study included a small number of donors, the genetic and exposure-history diversity represented was limited. Pairwise subsampling indicated that sequencing depth was expected to affect the degree of clonotype sharing among donors. Incomplete sequencing was indicated by rarefaction of sorted-subset datasets, despite the large sequencing depth. Compared with non-shared clonotypes, the clonotypes found in all four sorted-subset donors had higher generation probabilities. About 5% of naive CD4, 3.5% of naive CD8, roughly 2.4% of memory CD4, and over 0.35% of memory CD8 clonotypes were shared across several donors. Only blood was sampled, and tissue TCR repertoires likely differ from those in blood.

About this clone: Its antigen is not yet known. Base quality data are lacking; no much larger clone is found one base away.

TCR CDR3 regions were amplified from genomic DNA by multiplex PCR using the deep immunoSEQ assay. Extracted genomic DNA from each cell subset was distributed evenly across all wells of several immunoSEQ 96-well plates, and each plate was treated as a replicate. For sorted subsets, 200 ng of genomic DNA, equivalent to 30,000 or so T cell genomes, went into each replicate PCR. Purified libraries were quantified with a Qubit 3.0 fluorometer, sized on a Bioanalyzer 2100, and re-quantified with the KAPA Library Quantification kit. A separate single-read 150-cycle Illumina NextSeq 550 flow cell was used to sequence each immunoSEQ 96-well plate. Concerning the study's data processing: Because only junctional sequences without quality scores were contained in the immunoSEQ output, filtering matching that applied to full-length reads could not be performed. Sequences were annotated with PyIR, a Python wrapper for IgBLAST v1.9, using IMGT germline references to assign V/J genes and CDR3. Any read was removed if the V/J assignment was weak (E-value above 1e-6), the CDR3 was missing, or the read contained stop codons, out-of-frame junctions, or ambiguous translated residues. V3J clonotypes were defined as sequences sharing an identical inferred V gene, J gene, and CDR3 amino acid sequence. To compute the percentage overlap between repertoires, the number of shared unique clonotypes was divided by the size of the smaller repertoire. Repertoire richness was assessed with RTK rarefaction, the Chao1 estimator, and Recon v2.1 estimates of unobserved clonotypes. Generation probabilities for all TCRbeta clonotypes obtained by the gDNA method from a handful of donors were computed using OLGA. TCRdb took over this immuneACCESS table, retaining in-frame rearrangements with V and J assigned. Such tables are incomplete; in checked studies, under half of the missing clones stem from an unresolved V gene, and the remainder is unexplained. V and J calls and clone size are copied from that table; D and trimming were computed from the DNA. The sample profile shows around 990,000 clones; around three quarters of them were found once. The ten largest make up about 0.94% of the sample.

The receptor was derived from a man aged 18 to 29 in good health. Some clones in this sample may be carry-over from other donors' samples. Material: memory CD4+ T cells from PBMCs. Reading the label with the study, this specimen's cell subset or site is: CD45RA-negative fraction. This sequence uses TRBV4-1 and TRBJ1-2; TRBD1 aligns with 9 central bases. The CDR3 reads CASSQYGTGTGYTF. At the DNA level, the sequence is TGCGCCAGCAGCCAGTACGGGACAGGGACTGGCTACACCTTC.